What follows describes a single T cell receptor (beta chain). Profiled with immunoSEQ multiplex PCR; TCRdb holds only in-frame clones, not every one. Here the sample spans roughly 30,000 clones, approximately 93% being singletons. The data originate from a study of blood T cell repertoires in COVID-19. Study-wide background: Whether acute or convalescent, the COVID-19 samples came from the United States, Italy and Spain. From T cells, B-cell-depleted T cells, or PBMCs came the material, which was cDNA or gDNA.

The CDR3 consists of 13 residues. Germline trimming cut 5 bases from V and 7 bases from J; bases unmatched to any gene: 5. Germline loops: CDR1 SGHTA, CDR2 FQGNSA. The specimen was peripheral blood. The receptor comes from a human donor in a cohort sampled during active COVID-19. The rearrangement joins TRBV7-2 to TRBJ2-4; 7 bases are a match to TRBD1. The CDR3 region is CASSRGGMNIQYF. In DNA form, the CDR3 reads TGTGCCAGCAGCCGAGGGGGCATGAACATTCAGTACTTC.